The 30 T cell receptor beta chains presented below share a single source sample, sequenced in a study of early T cells in non-severe SARS-CoV-2 infection. Each CDR3 protein gets one entry after TCRdb re-called the 5' RACE reads with MiXCR. This sample has approximately 71,000 distinct CDR3 sequences, with approximately 12% found just once. The source material was whole blood. These receptors were collected from an adult who was a healthcare worker with PCR-confirmed SARS-CoV-2 infection or an uninfected control (not recorded which).

This chain connects TRBV7-9 to TRBJ2-3, with D possibly being TRBD2 (5 bases). Trimming shortened V by 3 bases and J by 4 bases, and 8 bases separated the two germline ends. Germline assignment: CDR1 SEHNR and CDR2 FQNEAQ (reference sequence). The CDR3 consists of 13 residues. The CDR3 region is CASSLSGSDTQYF. CDR3 bases: TGTGCCAGCAGCTTGAGCGGATCAGATACGCAGTATTTT.

The V call is TRBV11-3, the J call TRBJ2-5, with D unclear. V lost 4 bases and J lost 2, with 8 bases in between. This CDR3 comprises 13 residues. Germline CDR1 SGHNT, CDR2 YENEEA. The CDR3 bases are TGTGCCAGCAGCTCCGACATACAAGAGACCCAGTACTTC. It codes for CASSSDIQETQYF. Combining the CDR3 with reference TRBV11-3 and TRBJ2-5 gives the whole variable domain EAGVVQSPRYKIIEKKQPVAFWCNPISGHNTLYWYLQNLGQGPELLIRYENEEAVDDSQLPKDRFSAERLKGVDSTLKIQPAELGDSAVYLCASSSDIQETQYFGPGTRLLVL.

At least ten counts were recorded for this clonotype. The J gene is TRBJ1-1, the V gene TRBV6-5; tentative D call: TRBD1 (5 bases). Trimming stripped 6 bases from V and 0 bases from J, with 11 bases between. Germline V gene lookup returns CDR1 MNHEY and CDR2 SVGAGI. The length of the CDR3 is 14 residues. The CDR3 here is CASRGGHLNTEAFF. In nucleotides, the CDR3 is TGTGCCAGCAGAGGCGGACACTTGAACACTGAAGCTTTCTTT.

This clonotype was seen only a few times. The rearrangement links TRBV5-1 to TRBJ1-2, with 7 nucleotides matching TRBD1. The CDR3 sequence is 15 residues long. Germline values: CDR1 SGHRS, CDR2 YFSETQ. Germline trimming cut 4 bases from V and 4 bases from J; bases unmatched to any gene: 10. As DNA, the CDR3 is TGCGCCAGCAGCCCTCGACAGGGAGAGGCCTATGGCTACACCTTC. This sequence encodes CASSPRQGEAYGYTF.

The V call is TRBV12-3 or TRBV12-4, the J call TRBJ1-2; D might be TRBD1 (5 bases). The CDR3 is 13 residues long. V gave up 3 bases and J gave up 9 bases, with 14 bases separating them. This CDR3 reads CASSLGGGDRYTF. CDR3 nucleotides: TGTGCCAGCAGTTTGGGGGGAGGCGATCGCTACACCTTC.

This clonotype was counted ten times or more. The chain links TRBV19 to TRBJ1-2, with no clear D. The V and J ends lost 7 bases and 4 bases respectively, with 19 bases between them. The germline CDR1 and CDR2 sequences are LNHDA and SQIVND (reference sequence). The CDR3 is 15 amino acids. The CDR3 region has the DNA TGTGCCAGTAACAACGACGGAGCTGTTATCTATGGCTACACCTTC. Amino acid sequence: CASNNDGAVIYGYTF.

Many counts were recorded for this clonotype. V gene TRBV2 combines with J gene TRBJ1-5; 8 positions match TRBD1. The CDR3 runs 15 residues. CDR1 is SNHLY and CDR2 is FYNNEI in the germline V gene. V gave up 8 bases and J gave up 2 bases; unmatched junction bases: 8. The CDR3 reads CASGPPGQGNQPQHF. In DNA, the CDR3 is TGTGCCAGCGGCCCCCCGGGACAGGGCAATCAGCCCCAGCATTTT. Full variable domain (outside the CDR3, taken from reference TRBV2 and TRBJ1-5): EPEVTQTPSHQVTQMGQEVILRCVPISNHLYFYWYRQILGQKVEFLVSFYNNEISEKSEIFDDQFSVERPDGSNFTLKIRSTKLEDSAMYFCASGPPGQGNQPQHFGDGTRLSIL.

This clonotype has just a few counts. The V gene is TRBV4-3, the J gene TRBJ2-3; TRBD2 matches at 7 bases. The CDR3 contains 16 residues. The V gene end was trimmed by 1 base and the J gene end by 2 bases; junction bases not matched to a gene: 6. In germline, CDR1 is LGHNA, CDR2 YSLEER. The CDR3 region is CASSQGTRTDTDTQYF. The DNA for the CDR3 is TGCGCCAGCAGCCAAGGGACTAGGACTGACACAGATACGCAGTATTTT.

The chain has TRBV29-1 and TRBJ2-7; D ambiguous. Looked up from germline, CDR1 is SQVTM and CDR2 is ANQGSEA. The CDR3 sequence is 11 residues long. V was clipped by 8 bases and J by 6 bases, with 14 bases between them. As DNA, the CDR3 is TGCAGCCTACAACGGCGGTGCGAGCAGTACTTC. This codes for CSLQRRCEQYF.

This clonotype was seen a handful of times. This rearrangement joins TRBV6-5 to TRBJ1-1, with 7 bases identical to TRBD1. Germline values: CDR1 MNHEY, CDR2 SVGAGI. V lost 1 base and J lost 1; bases outside the gene matches: 0. The CDR3 sequence is 14 residues long. CDR3 in DNA: TGTGCCAGCAGTTACTGGACAGGGAACACTGAAGCTTTCTTT. Protein product: CASSYWTGNTEAFF.

This clonotype was seen repeatedly, ten times or more. CDR3 in amino acids: CASRSGQGELKLFF. DNA of the CDR3: TGTGCCAGCAGGTCTGGACAGGGCGAACTGAAACTGTTTTTT. The chain uses TRBV25-1 and TRBJ1-4, with TRBD1 matching over 8 bases. The germline gives CDR1 MGHDK, CDR2 SYGVNS. CDR3 length: 14 residues. Unmatched junction bases numbered 11, after V lost 6 bases and J lost 11 bases. Using reference TRBV25-1 and TRBJ1-4 for the parts outside the CDR3, the full variable domain is EADIYQTPRYLVIGTGKKITLECSQTMGHDKMYWYQQDPGMELHLIHYSYGVNSTEKGDLSSESTVSRIRTEHFPLTLESARPSHTSQYLCASRSGQGELKLFFGSGTQLSVL.

This clonotype was detected a few times. The V gene is TRBV7-6, the J gene TRBJ2-3; D perhaps matches TRBD2 (6 bases). Trimming took off 6 bases at V and 2 bases at J, with 18 bases between the two ends. Germline CDR1 and CDR2: SGHVS and FNYEAQ. This CDR3 has 16 residues. CDR3 amino acids: CASSSSGGLSTDTQYF. In nucleotides, the CDR3 is TGTGCCAGCAGTTCCTCTGGAGGGCTCTCCACAGATACGCAGTATTTT.

The sample holds a few counts of this clonotype. The genes are TRBV30 and TRBJ2-1, with TRBD1 matching over 7 bases. V shed 0 bases and J 10 bases; nucleotides not matched to a gene: 6. This CDR3 has 13 amino acids. Germline V gene lookup returns CDR1 GTSNPN and CDR2 SVGIG (reference sequence). CDR3 residues: CAWSVRGLWEQFF. The CDR3 DNA is TGTGCCTGGAGTGTAAGGGGGCTCTGGGAGCAGTTCTTC.

There are a few counts of this clonotype. J is TRBJ2-2 and V is TRBV28; D gene unclear. The CDR3 runs to 12 residues. Germline loops: CDR1 MDHEN, CDR2 SYDVKM. Trimming took off 5 bases at V and 9 bases at J, with 10 bases between the two ends. The DNA for the CDR3 is TGTGCCAGCAGTCCCCCTGCAAGGGAGCTGTTTTTT. This sequence encodes CASSPPARELFF.

This clonotype has at least ten counts. V is TRBV5-1 and J is TRBJ1-1, with 8 bases aligning to TRBD1. V trimming: 0 bases; J trimming: 5 bases; junction bases outside the gene matches: 0. Germline values: CDR1 SGHRS, CDR2 YFSETQ. The CDR3 runs to 13 residues. CDR3 sequence (DNA): TGCGCCAGCAGCTTGGACAGGGGGACTGAAGCTTTCTTT. This sequence encodes CASSLDRGTEAFF.

The chain carries TRBV19 and TRBJ2-6; D uncertain. Germline CDR1 LNHDA, CDR2 SQIVND (reference sequence). This CDR3 has 15 amino acids. Trimming stripped 7 bases from V and 4 bases from J, with 14 bases between. The DNA for the CDR3 is TGTGCCAGTATCCCGACCGGAGCGGGGGCCAACGTCCTGACTTTC. Its protein product is CASIPTGAGANVLTF.

This clonotype has a handful of counts. The gene calls are TRBV7-8 and TRBJ2-3, with 7 bases lining up with TRBD2. V lost 1 base, J lost 8 bases, and 6 bases stayed unmatched. CDR1 is SGHVS, CDR2 FQNEAQ, per germline. The CDR3 has 14 amino acids. The CDR3 loop reads CASSLVLREGTQYF. The DNA for the CDR3 is TGTGCCAGCAGCTTAGTGCTCAGGGAGGGTACGCAGTATTTT.

This clonotype was seen repeatedly, ten times or more. V gene TRBV27 combines with J gene TRBJ1-1, with D possibly being TRBD1 (6 bases). V lost 4 bases and J 9 bases, leaving 18 bases between the germline ends. The length of the CDR3 is 14 residues. Germline V lookup: CDR1 MNHEY, CDR2 SMNVEV (reference sequence). Written as DNA, the CDR3 is TGTGCCAGCAGTTCAGACAGGCCCCCCGAGAAAGCTTTCTTT. It encodes CASSSDRPPEKAFF.

This clonotype was seen ten or more times. The rearrangement joins TRBV28 to TRBJ1-3, with 8 bases fitting TRBD1. Germline lookup yields CDR1 MDHEN and CDR2 SYDVKM. The CDR3 spans 15 residues. Trimming at V came to 6 bases and at J to 7 bases, leaving 11 bases not matched to a gene. CDR3: CASRETGVTGNTIYF. In DNA, the CDR3 is TGTGCCAGCAGGGAGACAGGGGTAACAGGGAACACCATATATTTT. Full variable domain (outside the CDR3, taken from reference TRBV28 and TRBJ1-3): DVKVTQSSRYLVKRTGEKVFLECVQDMDHENMFWYRQDPGLGLRLIYFSYDVKMKEKGDIPEGYSVSREKKERFSLILESASTNQTSMYLCASRETGVTGNTIYFGEGSWLTVV.

By share, this clonotype counts as medium-sized (0.01 to 0.1%). The chain recombines TRBV11-2 with TRBJ1-2; unclear D gene. Germline V lookup: CDR1 SGHAT, CDR2 FQNNGV. This CDR3 has 13 residues. V was clipped by 5 bases and J by 4 bases, with 11 bases between them. CDR3 protein: CASSDTKLYGYTF. The CDR3 nucleotides read TGTGCCAGCAGCGACACGAAGCTCTATGGCTACACCTTC.

The J gene is TRBJ1-6, the V gene TRBV6-5, with no clear D. V shed 2 bases and J shed 4 bases, with 3 bases lying between them. The V gene's germline CDR1 is MNHEY and CDR2 SVGAGI. This CDR3 has 13 residues. The CDR3, as DNA: TGTGCCAGCAGTTACGGGTATAATTCACCCCTCCACTTT. Protein sequence: CASSYGYNSPLHF.

Ten or more counts support this clonotype. The chain uses TRBV14 and TRBJ2-4; 8 bases align to TRBD1. The V segment lost 5 bases and the J segment 1 base; nucleotides outside the gene matches: 1. The germline V gene encodes CDR1 SGHDN and CDR2 FVKESK. CDR3 length: 14 amino acids. As DNA, the CDR3 is TGTGCCAGCAGCAGGACAGGGGCCAAAAACATTCAGTACTTC. Translation gives CASSRTGAKNIQYF.

The chain is built from TRBV7-3 and TRBJ2-3; TRBD2 is a possible D gene (6 bases). There are 15 residues in the CDR3. Germline CDR1 reads SGHTA; CDR2 reads FQGTGA. The V gene lost 0 bases and the J gene lost 2 bases, with 9 bases spanning the gap. CDR3 sequence: CASSLTSGNTDTQYF. CDR3 nucleotide sequence: TGTGCCAGCAGCTTAACTAGCGGAAACACAGATACGCAGTATTTT.

CDR3 in amino acids: CASSPTGVSYEQYF. DNA for the CDR3: TGTGCCAGCTCTCCGACAGGGGTTAGCTACGAGCAGTACTTC. The chain couples TRBV27 to TRBJ2-7, with 8 bases identical to TRBD1. Germline V lookup: CDR1 MNHEY, CDR2 SMNVEV (reference sequence). CDR3 length: 14 residues. V lost 8 bases to trimming and J lost 3 bases; unmatched junction nucleotides: 9.

In its sample, this clonotype was seen a few times. The chain joins TRBV14 to TRBJ2-7; 8 bases fit TRBD1. The CDR3 contains 15 residues. The germline CDR1 and CDR2 sequences are SGHDN and FVKESK. V was clipped by 0 bases and J by 3 bases; unmatched bases: 4. DNA of the CDR3: TGTGCCAGCAGCCAAGATCGGACAGGGATCTACGAGCAGTACTTC. Translation: CASSQDRTGIYEQYF.

This clonotype was counted only a few times. The chain has TRBV18 and TRBJ1-1; D unresolved. Germline CDR1 KGHSH, CDR2 LQKENI. Trimming shortened V by 1 base and J by 0 bases, and 9 bases separated the two germline ends. This CDR3 has 15 residues. The CDR3 bases are TGTGCCAGCTCACCACAGGGTCCCCTGAACACTGAAGCTTTCTTT. It translates to CASSPQGPLNTEAFF.

The sample holds many counts of this clonotype. V and J are TRBV10-3 and TRBJ1-2, with D possibly matching TRBD1 (5 bases). CDR1 and CDR2 (germline): ENHRY, SYGVKD. The CDR3 covers 13 residues. Trimming took 5 bases from V and 3 from J, leaving 10 bases between them. The CDR3: CAISPGTYYGYTF. The CDR3 DNA reads TGTGCCATCAGTCCGGGGACCTACTATGGCTACACCTTC.

This chain uses TRBV12-3 or TRBV12-4 with TRBJ1-3, with 9 bases lining up with TRBD1. With V trimmed by 3 bases and J by 2 bases, 8 bases remained unmatched. The CDR3 runs 17 residues. CDR3 amino acids: CASSFRVGTGTGNTIYF. The CDR3 coding sequence is TGTGCCAGCAGTTTTCGAGTTGGGACAGGGACTGGAAACACCATATATTTT.

This clonotype was picked up many times. The chain couples TRBV3-1 to TRBJ2-7; 9 bases fit TRBD2. The CDR3 is 13 amino acids. V lost 4 bases and J lost 5; bases outside the gene matches: 3. Germline CDR1 reads LGHDT; CDR2 reads YNNKEL (reference sequence). This CDR3 reads CASSLLAGNEQYF. In nucleotides, the CDR3 is TGTGCCAGCAGCCTTCTAGCGGGGAACGAGCAGTACTTC.

This clonotype was found many times. The chain employs TRBV20-1 and TRBJ2-7, with 8 positions matching TRBD1. The CDR3 is made up of 15 amino acids. Trimming removed 7 bases from V and 2 bases from J; junction bases left unmatched: 13. Germline V gene sequence: CDR1 DFQATT, CDR2 SNEGSKA (reference sequence). CDR3 sequence: CSGRSPDRGTYEQYF. Written as DNA, the CDR3 is TGCAGTGGCAGAAGTCCCGACAGGGGCACCTACGAGCAGTACTTC.